Listed here are 13 T cell receptor beta chains from one sample, sequenced in a study of blood T cell repertoires in COVID-19. Generated by immunoSEQ multiplex PCR, the TCRdb table keeps only in-frame clones and is missing some. The table shows 100,000 to 150,000 clones, with approximately 82% occurring only once. Material: peripheral blood. The receptors were sampled from a woman aged 45-59 years with acute or convalescent COVID-19.

This clone occurred once. The chain employs TRBV29-1 and TRBJ2-7, with 12 positions matching TRBD1. The CDR3 covers 15 residues. V dropped 1 base and J dropped 3; count of bases not matched to a gene: 4. CDR1 is SQVTM, CDR2 ANQGSEA, per germline. Written as DNA, the CDR3 is TGCAGCGTTGAAGTATGGGACAGGGGGCACTACGAGCAGTACTTC. Translation gives CSVEVWDRGHYEQYF.

V gene TRBV10-3 combines with J gene TRBJ1-3; 9 bases align to TRBD1. CDR1 and CDR2 from the germline V gene are ENHRY and SYGVKD. The CDR3 runs to 14 residues. Trimming at V came to 3 bases and at J to 4 bases, leaving 1 base not matched to a gene. The CDR3 reads CAISEQGAGNTIYF. CDR3 coding DNA: TGTGCCATCAGTGAACAGGGGGCCGGAAACACCATATATTTT.

As DNA, the CDR3 is TGTGCCAGCAAGGAGTACGATTCACCCCTCCACTTT. This encodes CASKEYDSPLHF. V gene TRBV6-5 combines with J gene TRBJ1-6; D gene uncertain. CDR1 and CDR2 (germline): MNHEY, SVGAGI. The CDR3 is 12 amino acids. V was shortened by 7 bases and J by 8 bases, with 9 bases between the two germline ends.

This chain links TRBV6-5 with TRBJ1-5; 8 positions match TRBD1. Germline V CDR1 and CDR2: MNHEY, SVGAGI. This CDR3 region has 14 residues. After removal of 2 bases from V and 10 bases from J, the junction contained 7 bases not matched to a gene. For the CDR3, the DNA is TGTGCCAGCAGTTACGGACAGGGAAAGGGACCCCAGCATTTT. Translating it yields CASSYGQGKGPQHF.

V gene TRBV30 combines with J gene TRBJ1-2; 8 bases map to TRBD1. In germline, CDR1 is GTSNPN, CDR2 SVGIG (reference sequence). The ends lost 3 bases at V and 8 bases at J; junction bases unmatched: 14. The CDR3 loop spans 15 amino acids. CDR3 nucleotides: TGTGCCTGGAGCAGAGGACAGGGCGGAGTAGAGGGCTACACCTTC. Translation: CAWSRGQGGVEGYTF. The full variable domain, in which reference TRBV30 and TRBJ1-2 provide the parts outside the CDR3, is SQTIHQWPATLVQPVGSPLSLECTVEGTSNPNLYWYRQAAGRGLQLLFYSVGIGQISSEVPQNLSASRPQDRQFILSSKKLLLSDSGFYLCAWSRGQGGVEGYTFGSGTRLTVV.

The chain recombines TRBV5-1 with TRBJ1-1, with D unresolved. The germline V gene has CDR1 SGHRS and CDR2 YFSETQ. V lost 0 bases, J lost 6 bases, and 9 bases lay in between. There are 13 residues in the CDR3. CDR3 amino acids: CASSLVGDSEAFF. The CDR3 DNA reads TGCGCCAGCAGCTTGGTAGGCGACTCTGAAGCTTTCTTT.

The chain has TRBV27 and TRBJ2-2, with D maybe TRBD2 (5 bases). Trimming pared 5 bases from V and 1 base from J, leaving 8 bases between. CDR3 size: 14 residues. Germline CDR1 MNHEY, CDR2 SMNVEV (reference sequence). In nucleotides, the CDR3 is TGTGCCAGCAGTCCTCGGGGGAACACCGGGGAGCTGTTTTTT. Its protein product is CASSPRGNTGELFF.

V is TRBV2 and J is TRBJ2-1, with D maybe TRBD2 (6 bases). Germline V gene data show CDR1 as SNHLY and CDR2 as FYNNEI. With 8 bases removed from V and 5 bases from J, the gap between germline ends came to 22 bases. The CDR3 totals 16 residues. The CDR3 coding sequence is TGTGCCAGCCACCGACCCGCGGGGCGGGGAGACAATGAGCAGTTCTTC. Translation: CASHRPAGRGDNEQFF. Filled out from reference TRBV2 and TRBJ2-1, the complete variable domain reads EPEVTQTPSHQVTQMGQEVILRCVPISNHLYFYWYRQILGQKVEFLVSFYNNEISEKSEIFDDQFSVERPDGSNFTLKIRSTKLEDSAMYFCASHRPAGRGDNEQFFGPGTRLTVL.

The chain is built from TRBV6-1 and TRBJ1-5; D is perhaps TRBD1 (6 bases). The germline V gene has CDR1 MNHNS and CDR2 SASEGT. Between the trimmed V and J ends, which lost 2 bases and 6 bases, there was a span of 11 bases. This CDR3 contains 14 residues. The CDR3 sequence: CASSESGVGQPQHF. The CDR3 DNA reads as TGTGCCAGCAGTGAATCAGGGGTGGGTCAGCCCCAGCATTTT.

This clone was detected only a few times. V gene TRBV6-5 combines with J gene TRBJ2-5; D might be TRBD2 (6 bases). This CDR3 has 16 residues. Trimming shortened V by 4 bases and J by 3 bases, and 18 bases separated the two germline ends. Germline V gene sequence: CDR1 MNHEY, CDR2 SVGAGI. Here the CDR3 reads CASSWPRGTAKETQYF. CDR3 sequence (DNA): TGTGCCAGCAGTTGGCCCCGGGGGACCGCTAAAGAGACCCAGTACTTC.

Written as DNA, the CDR3 is TGTGCCTCCCGAACCCTAGGAGCAACTAATGAAAAACTGTTTTTT. The encoded protein is CASRTLGATNEKLFF. The V call is TRBV2, the J call TRBJ1-4; D gene ambiguous. Germline assignment: CDR1 SNHLY and CDR2 FYNNEI. V was trimmed by 11 bases and J by 0 bases, leaving 16 bases between them. CDR3 length: 15 amino acids.

J is TRBJ2-3 and V is TRBV28, with D possibly TRBD2 on 5 matching bases. Trimming stripped 8 bases from V and 0 bases from J, with 15 bases between. CDR1 MDHEN and CDR2 SYDVKM come from the germline V gene. This CDR3 is built from 15 residues. CDR3 residues: CASESAGSSTDTQYF. CDR3 DNA: TGTGCCAGCGAATCCGCGGGTTCTAGCACAGATACGCAGTATTTT.

The J gene is TRBJ2-3, the V gene TRBV5-1; D possibly corresponds to TRBD1 (6 bases). The V gene's germline CDR1 is SGHRS and CDR2 YFSETQ. The CDR3 consists of 14 residues. Trimming shortened V by 4 bases and J by 3 bases, and 12 bases separated the two germline ends. The CDR3 nucleotides are TGCGCCAGCAGCCAGGGGTCAGTTACAGATACGCAGTATTTT. It is translated as CASSQGSVTDTQYF.